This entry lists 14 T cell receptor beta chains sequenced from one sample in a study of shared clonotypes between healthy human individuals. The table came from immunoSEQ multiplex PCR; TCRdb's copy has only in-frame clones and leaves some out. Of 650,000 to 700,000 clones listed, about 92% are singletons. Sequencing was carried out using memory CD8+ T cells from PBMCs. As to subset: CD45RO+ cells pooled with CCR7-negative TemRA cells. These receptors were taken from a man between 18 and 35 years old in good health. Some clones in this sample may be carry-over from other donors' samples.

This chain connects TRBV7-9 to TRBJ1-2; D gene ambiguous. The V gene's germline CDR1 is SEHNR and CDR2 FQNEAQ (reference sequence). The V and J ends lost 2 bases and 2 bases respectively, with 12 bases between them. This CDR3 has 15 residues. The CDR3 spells CASSLTVPINYGYTF. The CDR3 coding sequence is TGTGCCAGCAGCTTAACCGTTCCGATAAACTATGGCTACACCTTC. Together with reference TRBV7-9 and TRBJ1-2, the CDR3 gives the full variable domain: DTGVSQNPRHKITKRGQNVTFRCDPISEHNRLYWYRQTLGQGPEFLTYFQNEAQLEKSRLLSDRFSAERPKGSFSTLEIQRTEQGDSAMYLCASSLTVPINYGYTFGSGTRLTVV.

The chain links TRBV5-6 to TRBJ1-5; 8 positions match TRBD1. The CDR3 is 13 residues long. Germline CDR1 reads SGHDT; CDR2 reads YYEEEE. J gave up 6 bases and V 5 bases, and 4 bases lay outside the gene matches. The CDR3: CASSYDRGQPQHF. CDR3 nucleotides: TGTGCCAGCAGTTACGACAGGGGTCAGCCCCAGCATTTT.

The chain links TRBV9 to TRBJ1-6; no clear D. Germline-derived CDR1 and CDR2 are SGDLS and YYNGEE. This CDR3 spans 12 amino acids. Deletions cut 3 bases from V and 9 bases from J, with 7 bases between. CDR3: CASSDGGSPLHF. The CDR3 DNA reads TGTGCCAGCAGCGATGGTGGTTCACCCCTCCACTTT. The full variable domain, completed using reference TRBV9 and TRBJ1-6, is DSGVTQTPKHLITATGQRVTLRCSPRSGDLSVYWYQQSLDQGLQFLIQYYNGEERAKGNILERFSAQQFPDLHSELNLSSLELGDSALYFCASSDGGSPLHFGNGTRLTVT.

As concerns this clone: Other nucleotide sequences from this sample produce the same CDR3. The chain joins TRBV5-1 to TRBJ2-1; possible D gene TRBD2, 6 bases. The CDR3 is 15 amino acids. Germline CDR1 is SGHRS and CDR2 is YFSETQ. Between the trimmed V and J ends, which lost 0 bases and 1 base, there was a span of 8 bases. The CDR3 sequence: CASSLGLASYNEQFF. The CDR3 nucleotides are TGCGCCAGCAGCTTGGGGCTAGCGTCCTACAATGAGCAGTTCTTC.

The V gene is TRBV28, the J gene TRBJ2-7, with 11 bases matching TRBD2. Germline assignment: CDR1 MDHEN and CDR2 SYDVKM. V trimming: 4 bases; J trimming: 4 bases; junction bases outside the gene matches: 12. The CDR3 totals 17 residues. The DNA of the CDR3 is TGTGCCAGCAGTTCCCGGACTAGCGGGTTACCCCTATACGAGCAGTACTTC. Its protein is CASSSRTSGLPLYEQYF. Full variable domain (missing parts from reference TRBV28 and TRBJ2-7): DVKVTQSSRYLVKRTGEKVFLECVQDMDHENMFWYRQDPGLGLRLIYFSYDVKMKEKGDIPEGYSVSREKKERFSLILESASTNQTSMYLCASSSRTSGLPLYEQYFGPGTRLTVT.

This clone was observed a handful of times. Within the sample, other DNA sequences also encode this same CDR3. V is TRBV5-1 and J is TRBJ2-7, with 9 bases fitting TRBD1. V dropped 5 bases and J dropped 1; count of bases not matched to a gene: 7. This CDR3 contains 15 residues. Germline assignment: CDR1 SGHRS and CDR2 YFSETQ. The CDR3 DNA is TGCGCCAGCAGTTGGGGACAGGGACCATCCTACGAGCAGTACTTC. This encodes CASSWGQGPSYEQYF.

CDR3 protein: CASSLGQAPGELFF. CDR3 sequence (DNA): TGCGCCAGCAGCTTGGGACAGGCCCCCGGGGAGCTGTTTTTT. The rearrangement joins TRBV5-1 to TRBJ2-2; tentatively, D is TRBD1 (6 bases). The germline gives CDR1 SGHRS, CDR2 YFSETQ. The CDR3 loop spans 14 amino acids. V lost 0 bases to trimming and J lost 6 bases, with 9 bases between them.

The CDR3 protein is CASTRPGLAGVYNEQFF. For the CDR3, the DNA is TGTGCCAGTACCAGACCGGGACTAGCGGGGGTATACAATGAGCAGTTCTTC. The chain carries TRBV19 and TRBJ2-1; 14 bases line up with TRBD2. Trimming removed 7 bases from V and 4 bases from J; junction bases left unmatched: 9. The V gene's germline CDR1 is LNHDA and CDR2 SQIVND (reference sequence). The CDR3 loop spans 17 amino acids.

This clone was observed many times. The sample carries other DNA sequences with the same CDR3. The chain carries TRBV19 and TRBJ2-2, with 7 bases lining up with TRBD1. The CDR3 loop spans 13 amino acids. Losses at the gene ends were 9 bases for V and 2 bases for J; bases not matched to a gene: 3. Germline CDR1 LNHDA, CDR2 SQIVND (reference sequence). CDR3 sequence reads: CASRDRNTGELFF. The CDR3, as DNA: TGTGCCAGCAGGGACAGAAACACCGGGGAGCTGTTTTTT.

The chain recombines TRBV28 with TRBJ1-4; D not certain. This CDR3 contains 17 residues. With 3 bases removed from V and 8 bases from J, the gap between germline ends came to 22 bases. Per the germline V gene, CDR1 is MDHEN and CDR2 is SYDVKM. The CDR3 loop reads CASSFSRVGMSEEKLFF. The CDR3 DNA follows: TGTGCCAGCAGTTTTAGTCGTGTAGGAATGTCGGAAGAAAAACTGTTTTTT. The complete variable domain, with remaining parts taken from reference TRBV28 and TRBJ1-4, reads DVKVTQSSRYLVKRTGEKVFLECVQDMDHENMFWYRQDPGLGLRLIYFSYDVKMKEKGDIPEGYSVSREKKERFSLILESASTNQTSMYLCASSFSRVGMSEEKLFFGSGTQLSVL.

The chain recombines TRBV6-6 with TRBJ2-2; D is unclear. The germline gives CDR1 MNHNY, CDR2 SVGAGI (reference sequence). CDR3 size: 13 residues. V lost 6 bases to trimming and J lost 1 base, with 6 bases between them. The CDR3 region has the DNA TGTGCCAGCAGCCTGGGGAACACCGGGGAGCTGTTTTTT. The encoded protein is CASSLGNTGELFF.

The DNA for the CDR3 is TGTGCCAGCAGCCCTCCCCGTGGGGGGCGGACTGAAGCTTTCTTT. As protein: CASSPPRGGRTEAFF. J is TRBJ1-1 and V is TRBV5-4, with D maybe TRBD1 (6 bases). The germline V gene has CDR1 SGHNT and CDR2 YYREEE (reference sequence). This CDR3 has 15 residues. V lost 4 bases and J lost 5, with 18 bases in between.

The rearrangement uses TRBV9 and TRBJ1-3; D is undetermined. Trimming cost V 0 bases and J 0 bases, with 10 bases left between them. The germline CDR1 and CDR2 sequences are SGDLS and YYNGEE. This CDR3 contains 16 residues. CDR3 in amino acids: CASSVGAFDSGNTIYF. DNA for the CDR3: TGTGCCAGCAGCGTAGGGGCCTTCGACTCTGGAAACACCATATATTTT.

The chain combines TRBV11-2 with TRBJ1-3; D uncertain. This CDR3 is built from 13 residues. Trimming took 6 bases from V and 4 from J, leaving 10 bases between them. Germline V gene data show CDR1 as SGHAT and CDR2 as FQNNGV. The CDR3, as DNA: TGTGCCAGCAGGAGCCCGGACGGAAACACCATATATTTT. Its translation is CASRSPDGNTIYF.